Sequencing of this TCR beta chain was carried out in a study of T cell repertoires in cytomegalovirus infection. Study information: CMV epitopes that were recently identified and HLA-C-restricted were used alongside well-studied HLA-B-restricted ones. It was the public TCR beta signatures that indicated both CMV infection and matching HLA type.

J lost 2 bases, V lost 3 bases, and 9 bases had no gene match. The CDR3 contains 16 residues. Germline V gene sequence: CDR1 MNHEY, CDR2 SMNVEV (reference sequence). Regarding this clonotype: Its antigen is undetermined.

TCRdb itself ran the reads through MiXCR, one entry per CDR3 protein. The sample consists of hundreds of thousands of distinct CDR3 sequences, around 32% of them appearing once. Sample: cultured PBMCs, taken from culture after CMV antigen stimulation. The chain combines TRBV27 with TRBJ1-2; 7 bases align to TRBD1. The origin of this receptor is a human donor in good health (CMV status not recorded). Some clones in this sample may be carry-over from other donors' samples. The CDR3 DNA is TGTGCCAGCAGTTTTGACGGCCAGGGGGGCAACTATGGCTACACCTTC. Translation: CASSFDGQGGNYGYTF.